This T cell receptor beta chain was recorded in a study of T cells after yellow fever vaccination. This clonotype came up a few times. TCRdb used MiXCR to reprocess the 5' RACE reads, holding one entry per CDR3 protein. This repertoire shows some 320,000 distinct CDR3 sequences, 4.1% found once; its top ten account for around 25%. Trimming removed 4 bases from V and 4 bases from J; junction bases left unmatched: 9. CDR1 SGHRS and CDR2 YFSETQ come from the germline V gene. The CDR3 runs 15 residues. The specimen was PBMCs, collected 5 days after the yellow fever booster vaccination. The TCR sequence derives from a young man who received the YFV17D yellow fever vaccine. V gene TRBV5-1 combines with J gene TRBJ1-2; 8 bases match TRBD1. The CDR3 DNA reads TGCGCCAGCAGCCCACGGACAGGGCATGGCTATGGCTACACCTTC. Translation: CASSPRTGHGYGYTF.